Listed below are T cell receptor beta chains from one sample, sequenced in a study of shared clonotypes between healthy human individuals. Clones were read by immunoSEQ multiplex PCR, and TCRdb kept only the in-frame ones, dropping some. Of about 680,000 clones in the sample, more than 70% were seen once. Sequencing was done on a sample of memory CD4+ T cells sorted from blood. These receptors came from a woman aged 25 to 45 in good health. The CDR3 runs from the conserved cysteine through the conserved F or W. The size of a clone is reported for some rows only, either as once, few or many, or as a class for expanded clones.

J	size	V	CDR3
TRBJ2-1	.	TRBV6-4	CATQALAGPLNEQFF
TRBJ1-2	.	TRBV28	CASSSQQGDGYTF
TRBJ2-7	.	TRBV7-2	CASSLGPTGGGDEQYF
TRBJ2-5	.	TRBV5-1	CASSLDRWGETQYF
TRBJ2-7	.	TRBV7-9	CASSLGSGDEQYF
TRBJ2-2	.	TRBV5-1	CASSRQGGANTGELFF
TRBJ2-1	.	TRBV7-2	CASSLRTPGTSGRALEQFF
TRBJ2-7	.	TRBV7-2	CASSFLGVRSSYEQYF
TRBJ2-1	.	TRBV5-1	CASSLTEPTGSNEQFF
TRBJ2-5	.	TRBV28	CASSTPPQETQYF
TRBJ2-3	.	TRBV6-1	CASTKDRESTDTQYF
TRBJ2-3	.	TRBV4-2	CASSQVGTDYTDTQYF
TRBJ1-1	.	TRBV19	CASSMFGQVNTEAFF
TRBJ2-7	once	TRBV19	CASSMGTGASSYEQYF
TRBJ2-7	.	TRBV6-8	CASSYWGELYEQYF
TRBJ1-3	.	TRBV5-4	CASTDSQSSGNTIYF
TRBJ2-2	.	TRBV15	CATSKLDRVRELFF
TRBJ2-7	.	TRBV27	CASSLRAVSSYEQYF
TRBJ2-7	.	TRBV10-3	CAISEPSYEQYF
TRBJ1-2	.	TRBV9	CASTRGRGLYGYTF
TRBJ2-2	.	TRBV27	CASGTNTGELFF
TRBJ2-2	.	TRBV27	CASSRSRRLTNTGELFF
TRBJ1-4	few	TRBV28	CASSGVNEKLFF
TRBJ2-7	.	TRBV2	CASKVSSEYEQYF
TRBJ2-7	.	TRBV2	CASNRDIASYEQYF
TRBJ2-5	.	TRBV2	CASKLADILETQYF
TRBJ2-7	.	TRBV28	CASSLSLLGLAGNYEQYF
TRBJ2-3	.	TRBV5-1	CASSLVGTAFTDTQYF
TRBJ2-3	.	TRBV9	CASSGPSTDTQYF
TRBJ2-1	.	TRBV7-3	CASSSASGRADNEQFF
TRBJ2-7	.	TRBV11-2	CASRLQVDGEQYF
TRBJ1-4	.	TRBV28	CASSFLSASGEKLFF
TRBJ2-2	.	TRBV5-1	CASSFEVRATGELFF
TRBJ1-5	few	TRBV28	CASSLWGRQGYQPQHF
TRBJ1-5	.	TRBV19	CASSILSRGDNQPQHF
TRBJ2-1	.	TRBV5-1	CASSLEEGSYNEQFF
TRBJ2-5	.	TRBV5-1	CASSLVLLARETQYF
TRBJ1-5	.	TRBV28	CASSFYNQPQHF
TRBJ2-2	.	TRBV6-1	CASCGLAGDWAGELFF
TRBJ2-7	.	TRBV5-1	CASSTQGARGNEQYF